The 21 T cell receptor beta chains below were found in one sample sequenced in a study of shared clonotypes between healthy human individuals. The naive CD8 fraction comprised CD45RO-negative cells positively selected for CCR7 and excluded terminally differentiated effector memory CD45RA+ cells. Clones were read by immunoSEQ multiplex PCR, and TCRdb kept only the in-frame ones, dropping some. This table holds some 2 million clones, 85% to 95% found once. The material sequenced was naive CD8+ T cells sorted from blood. These receptors all stem from a man between 18 and 29 years old in good health.

The V gene is TRBV7-9, the J gene TRBJ2-1, with 10 bases that match TRBD1. V was clipped by 3 bases and J by 5 bases; unmatched bases: 4. Germline V gene sequence: CDR1 SEHNR, CDR2 FQNEAQ (reference sequence). CDR3 length: 15 amino acids. The CDR3 DNA follows: TGTGCCAGCAGCTTGGGACAGGGGTCCCACAATGAGCAGTTCTTC. Amino acid sequence: CASSLGQGSHNEQFF.

In this sample, this clone turned up a few times. The J gene is TRBJ2-1, the V gene TRBV25-1, with D possibly matching TRBD1 (6 bases). Germline CDR1 and CDR2: MGHDK and SYGVNS. V was shortened by 4 bases and J by 4 bases, with 17 bases between the two germline ends. This CDR3 region has 16 residues. CDR3 in amino acids: CASSGYPLGAYNEQFF. The CDR3 DNA is TGTGCCAGCAGTGGATACCCCCTGGGGGCATACAATGAGCAGTTCTTC.

The chain carries TRBV7-9 and TRBJ1-1, with TRBD1 matching 8 bases. CDR3 length equals 14 residues. Germline CDR1 and CDR2: SEHNR and FQNEAQ (reference sequence). Trimming took 5 bases from V and 3 from J; bases not matched to a gene: 5. In DNA, the CDR3 is TGTGCCAGCAGCGACAGGGGAGGGGACACTGAAGCTTTCTTT. Its protein product is CASSDRGGDTEAFF.

The count of this clone is one. The chain links TRBV11-2 to TRBJ2-3, with 8 bases identical to TRBD1. The ends lost 5 bases at V and 0 bases at J; junction bases unmatched: 10. CDR1 is SGHAT, CDR2 FQNNGV, per germline. The length of the CDR3 is 17 residues. CDR3 coding DNA: TGTGCCAGCAGCGAAAATGGCAGGGGGCGCAGCACAGATACGCAGTATTTT. Its protein is CASSENGRGRSTDTQYF.

This chain joins TRBV9 and TRBJ2-7; D is unclear. V lost 0 bases to trimming and J lost 2 bases, with 12 bases between them. Germline V gene data show CDR1 as SGDLS and CDR2 as YYNGEE. This CDR3 spans 15 amino acids. The CDR3 DNA sequence: TGTGCCAGCAGCGTAGCTGACGGAGTGACCTACGAGCAGTACTTC. As protein: CASSVADGVTYEQYF.

The chain is built from TRBV28 and TRBJ2-5; 11 bases are shared with TRBD1. V was pared by 1 base and J by 4 bases, with 8 bases of the junction left unmatched. The CDR3 length is 17 residues. In germline, CDR1 is MDHEN, CDR2 SYDVKM. The CDR3 protein is CASSLFVPGQGGETQYF. For the CDR3, the DNA is TGTGCCAGCAGTTTATTCGTTCCGGGACAGGGGGGAGAGACCCAGTACTTC.

Comment on this clone: The sample has other DNA sequences that encode this CDR3 too. V and J are TRBV27 and TRBJ1-1; D gene unclear. The CDR3 contains 14 residues. V was pared by 2 bases and J by 2 bases, with 9 bases between. Germline assignment: CDR1 MNHEY and CDR2 SMNVEV (reference sequence). The CDR3 region has the DNA TGTGCCAGCAGTTTAGTCGGAGGAAACACTGAAGCTTTCTTT. The encoded protein is CASSLVGGNTEAFF.

The V and J genes are TRBV7-9 and TRBJ1-1, with 8 bases aligning to TRBD1. This CDR3 is built from 17 residues. Germline V CDR1 and CDR2: SEHNR, FQNEAQ (reference sequence). V gave up 7 bases and J gave up 5 bases; unmatched junction bases: 18. The CDR3: CASIERTGQATATEAFF. The CDR3 region has the DNA TGTGCCAGCATCGAACGGACAGGGCAAGCCACGGCGACTGAAGCTTTCTTT.

The chain combines TRBV5-4 with TRBJ2-7, with TRBD2 matching 12 bases. V was clipped by 4 bases and J by 6 bases; unmatched bases: 14. The CDR3 totals 17 residues. Per the germline V gene, CDR1 is SGHNT and CDR2 is YYREEE (reference sequence). The CDR3: CASSPRTSGTGASEQYF. In DNA form, the CDR3 reads TGTGCCAGCAGCCCCCGGACTAGCGGGACTGGAGCCTCCGAGCAGTACTTC.

The rearrangement links TRBV6-1 to TRBJ2-7; TRBD1 matches 7 bases. This CDR3 has 15 residues. Germline CDR1 reads MNHNS; CDR2 reads SASEGT. Germline trimming cut 2 bases from V and 0 bases from J; bases unmatched to any gene: 4. The CDR3 loop reads CASSEIRDSSYEQYF. CDR3 in DNA: TGTGCCAGCAGTGAAATACGGGACAGCTCCTACGAGCAGTACTTC.

The rearrangement uses TRBV16 and TRBJ2-2; TRBD2 aligns across 9 bases. This CDR3 is built from 12 residues. Trimming took 3 bases from V and 11 from J; bases not matched to a gene: 1. CDR1 and CDR2 from the germline V gene are KGHSY and FQNENV. The CDR3 here is CASSHSGGELFF. In DNA form, the CDR3 reads TGTGCCAGCAGCCATAGCGGGGGAGAGCTGTTTTTT.

The chain carries TRBV6-6 and TRBJ1-4; no firm D call. The V gene lost 4 bases and the J gene lost 2 bases, with 8 bases spanning the gap. Looked up from germline, CDR1 is MNHNY and CDR2 is SVGAGI (reference sequence). CDR3 size: 14 residues. This CDR3 reads CASSWAATNEKLFF. CDR3 DNA sequence: TGTGCCAGCAGTTGGGCAGCGACTAATGAAAAACTGTTTTTT.

The table lists this clone with a count of one. This chain joins TRBV5-6 and TRBJ2-7; D not certain. Germline V lookup: CDR1 SGHDT, CDR2 YYEEEE. The CDR3 has 16 amino acids. Trimming left V 1 base short and J 0 bases short, with 14 bases between. The CDR3 region has the DNA TGTGCCAGCAGCTTGCTTGTGGCCACCCACTCCTACGAGCAGTACTTC. Translating it yields CASSLLVATHSYEQYF.

As for this clone: This same CDR3 is encoded by further DNA sequences in the sample. V and J are TRBV7-6 and TRBJ2-5; D remains ambiguous. V gave up 4 bases and J gave up 3 bases, with 3 bases separating them. Germline V gene data show CDR1 as SGHVS and CDR2 as FNYEAQ. The CDR3 covers 11 residues. The CDR3 is CASSSEETQYF. CDR3 DNA: TGTGCCAGCAGCTCCGAAGAGACCCAGTACTTC.

The gene calls are TRBV6-4 and TRBJ2-5, with D maybe TRBD2 (5 bases). Looked up from germline, CDR1 is MRHNA and CDR2 is SNTAGT. Between the trimmed V and J ends, which lost 9 bases and 2 bases, there was a span of 13 bases. The CDR3 totals 13 residues. The CDR3 region has the DNA TGTGCCAGAAATAGCGTCGAACAAGAGACCCAGTACTTC. Its translation is CARNSVEQETQYF.

With respect to this clone: Additional DNA sequences in this sample encode the identical CDR3. The chain carries TRBV20-1 and TRBJ2-1; no definite D call. Germline V CDR1 and CDR2: DFQATT, SNEGSKA (reference sequence). The CDR3 contains 11 residues. V lost 4 bases and J lost 10, with 11 bases in between. DNA for the CDR3: TGCAGTGCTAAATTAGTTGGGGAGCAGTTCTTC. Protein: CSAKLVGEQFF.

The chain links TRBV2 to TRBJ1-2; 11 positions agree with TRBD1. With V trimmed by 11 bases and J by 6 bases, 11 bases remained unmatched. There are 14 residues in the CDR3. Germline V gene lookup returns CDR1 SNHLY and CDR2 FYNNEI. CDR3 loop: CAFDPGQGADGYTF. CDR3 nucleotide sequence: TGTGCCTTCGATCCAGGACAGGGGGCTGATGGCTACACCTTC.

DNA of the CDR3: TGCGCCAGCAGATCTCCCATCAGTGACCAGGCTAGGAACACTGAAGCTTTCTTT. Amino acid sequence: CASRSPISDQARNTEAFF. V and J are TRBV10-1 and TRBJ1-1, with D unclear. This CDR3 is 18 amino acids long. The germline gives CDR1 WNHNN, CDR2 SYGVQD (reference sequence). V was trimmed by 6 bases and J by 1 base, leaving 24 bases between them.

The chain is built from TRBV21-1 and TRBJ2-7; whether TRBD2, the table's D call, matches the DNA was not checked. TRBV21-1 is labeled a pseudogene. The CDR3 contains 13 residues. The CDR3 region has the DNA TGTGCCAGCAGCAAGGATTGGAGGGACGAGCAGTACTTC. The encoded protein is CASSKDWRDEQYF.

A single count supports this clone. Other nucleotide sequences from this sample produce the same CDR3. The chain uses TRBV7-9 and TRBJ2-7; a possible D gene is TRBD1 (5 bases). CDR1 and CDR2 from the germline V gene are SEHNR and FQNEAQ (reference sequence). V shed 5 bases and J shed 3 bases, with 11 bases lying between them. The CDR3 covers 13 residues. The CDR3 here is CASSPQGGYEQYF. CDR3 coding DNA: TGTGCCAGCAGCCCTCAGGGTGGCTACGAGCAGTACTTC.

The rearrangement joins TRBV14 to TRBJ2-3, with D uncertain. Looked up from germline, CDR1 is SGHDN and CDR2 is FVKESK. The CDR3 loop spans 14 amino acids. The V end was cut by 0 bases, the J end by 0 bases, with 4 bases between. The CDR3 is CASSQDWSTDTQYF. As DNA, the CDR3 is TGTGCCAGCAGCCAAGATTGGAGCACAGATACGCAGTATTTT. The full variable domain, completed using reference TRBV14 and TRBJ2-3, is EAGVTQFPSHSVIEKGQTVTLRCDPISGHDNLYWYRRVMGKEIKFLLHFVKESKQDESGMPNNRFLAERTGGTYSTLKVQPAELEDSGVYFCASSQDWSTDTQYFGPGTRLTVL.